This T cell receptor (beta chain) originates from a study of CD8+ T cells in alopecia areata. Study-wide findings and caveats: Mice showed clearer TCR sharing than patients did, a gap that was possibly HLA-related. Lesional scalp, especially alopecia totalis/universalis, showed higher clonality than normal scalp.

Reverse transcribed after extraction, RNA yielded cDNA as the sequencing template. The data were produced by immunoSEQ multiplex PCR, yet TCRdb's version contains in-frame clones alone and is incomplete. The sample has approximately 150,000 clones; 55% are singletons. Note on this clone: Its specificity is not known.

There are 14 residues in the CDR3. Between the trimmed V and J ends, which lost 5 bases and 4 bases, there was a span of 14 bases. Germline V lookup: CDR1 MNHNS, CDR2 SASEGT. The material sequenced was CD4+ T cells sorted from blood. The chain links TRBV6-1 to TRBJ2-5; D remains unclear. The TCR was taken from a human donor in good health. The CDR3 reads CASSFPGSPETQYF. CDR3 coding DNA: TGTGCCAGCAGTTTCCCCGGATCTCCAGAGACCCAGTACTTC.